This is a list of T cell receptor beta chains from one sample in a study of cytomegalovirus exposure and HLA in healthy donors. Measured with immunoSEQ multiplex PCR; TCRdb has only the in-frame clones, and not every one. Of about 110,000 clones listed, 55% to 85% are singletons. What was sequenced was PBMCs. These receptors were collected from a man aged 25 to 45 in good health and CMV-seronegative. Both conserved end residues are part of each CDR3. The D gene is left open where the match is weak. The size field is filled for only some rows; it gives once, few, many or a size class.

clone size: many
D gene: TRBD1
V gene: TRBV5-4
J gene: TRBJ1-1
CDR3 protein: CASRPTGGFDTEAFF
CDR3 DNA: TGTGCCAGCAGGCCGACAGGGGGTTTTGACACTGAAGCTTTCTTT

clone size: -
D gene: TRBD2
V gene: TRBV19
J gene: TRBJ2-5
CDR3 protein: CASSIGGGGRQETQYF
CDR3 DNA: TGTGCCAGTAGTATTGGGGGGGGAGGACGCCAAGAGACCCAGTACTTC

clone size: -
D gene: TRBD1
V gene: TRBV5-6
J gene: TRBJ2-5
CDR3 protein: CASSLNFWDSRQETQYF
CDR3 DNA: TGTGCCAGCAGCTTGAATTTTTGGGACAGTCGCCAAGAGACCCAGTACTTC

clone size: many
D gene: -
V gene: TRBV7-3
J gene: TRBJ1-2
CDR3 protein: CANPGGAGYTF
CDR3 DNA: TGTGCCAACCCGGGGGGGGCTGGCTACACCTTC

clone size: -
D gene: -
V gene: TRBV25-1
J gene: TRBJ2-7
CDR3 protein: CASSEYPSQGRSEQYF
CDR3 DNA: TGTGCCAGCAGTGAATATCCTTCCCAGGGCCGAAGCGAGCAGTACTTC

clone size: -
D gene: TRBD2
V gene: TRBV11-1
J gene: TRBJ2-1
CDR3 protein: CASSRRVAGDFHNEQFF
CDR3 DNA: TGTGCCAGCAGCCGAAGAGTAGCGGGGGATTTCCACAATGAGCAGTTCTTC

clone size: -
D gene: -
V gene: TRBV10-2
J gene: TRBJ2-7
CDR3 protein: CASTFGGTTSYEQYF
CDR3 DNA: TGCGCCAGCACCTTTGGCGGGACCACGTCCTACGAGCAGTACTTC

clone size: -
D gene: -
V gene: TRBV7-9
J gene: TRBJ1-5
CDR3 protein: CASSLGAGKSNQPQHF
CDR3 DNA: TGTGCCAGCAGCTTAGGGGCAGGGAAGAGCAATCAGCCCCAGCATTTT

clone size: -
D gene: -
V gene: TRBV28
J gene: TRBJ1-4
CDR3 protein: CASMGGTEKLFF
CDR3 DNA: TGTGCCAGCATGGGAGGTACTGAAAAACTGTTTTTT

clone size: -
D gene: TRBD2
V gene: TRBV27
J gene: TRBJ2-1
CDR3 protein: CASLSLTSGRALSYNEQFF
CDR3 DNA: TGTGCCAGCCTTTCCCTGACTAGCGGGAGGGCCCTCTCCTACAATGAGCAGTTCTTC

clone size: few
D gene: TRBD1
V gene: TRBV27
J gene: TRBJ1-5
CDR3 protein: CASSTSSGGNQPQHF
CDR3 DNA: TGTGCCAGCAGTACCTCCTCAGGGGGTAATCAGCCCCAGCATTTT

clone size: -
D gene: -
V gene: TRBV7-9
J gene: TRBJ2-3
CDR3 protein: CASSPGIDAYYTDTQYF
CDR3 DNA: TGTGCCAGCAGCCCGGGAATCGATGCGTACTACACAGATACGCAGTATTTT

clone size: -
D gene: -
V gene: TRBV29-1
J gene: TRBJ2-3
CDR3 protein: CSVDEGLGTDTQYF
CDR3 DNA: TGCAGCGTTGACGAGGGATTGGGCACAGATACGCAGTATTTT

clone size: -
D gene: -
V gene: TRBV5-1
J gene: TRBJ2-3
CDR3 protein: CASSSSPSQGGTDTQYF
CDR3 DNA: TGCGCCAGCAGCTCCTCGCCTTCCCAGGGCGGCACAGATACGCAGTATTTT

clone size: -
D gene: TRBD1
V gene: TRBV5-5
J gene: TRBJ1-3
CDR3 protein: CASSLEWKGGASGNTIYF
CDR3 DNA: TGTGCCAGCAGCTTAGAATGGAAAGGGGGCGCCTCTGGAAACACCATATATTTT